One sample yielded the 7 T cell receptor beta chains listed below, sequenced in a study of tumor and adjacent non-tumor tissue in lung cancer. No cell sorting was done before RNA was extracted from the tissue. Distant lung tissue was collected more than 3 cm away from the tumor edge. A modified ARM-PCR protocol with three rounds of nested PCR amplified TCRbeta. TCRdb re-derived calls from the multiplex PCR reads in MiXCR, one entry per CDR3 protein. The table lists roughly 48,000 distinct CDR3 sequences, 64% of them singletons. The sequenced sample was distant non-tumor lung tissue. The receptors here all came from a woman between 70 and 85 years old with non-small cell lung cancer.

V is TRBV4-2 and J is TRBJ2-1; TRBD1 agrees at 7 bases. Germline V gives CDR1 LGHNA, CDR2 YNFKEQ. CDR3 size: 14 residues. V was clipped by 1 base and J by 11 bases; unmatched bases: 8. The CDR3 DNA is TGTGCCAGCAGCCAAGCCGCAGGGGGTGCGAAGCAGTTCTTC. Translated, it gives CASSQAAGGAKQFF.

This clonotype was seen a handful of times. At one boundary the junction diverges from the germline segment, which might be a read error. The chain links TRBV12-3 or TRBV12-4 to TRBJ2-1; D may be TRBD2 (6 bases). The length of the CDR3 is 15 residues. The CDR3: CTSSFSRSGDDEQFF. The CDR3 DNA reads as TGTACCAGCAGTTTTTCCCGGTCGGGGGACGATGAGCAGTTCTTC.

Concerning this clonotype: The junction shows a germline mismatch at one end, possibly a read error. The chain is built from TRBV6-6 and TRBJ2-1, with a possible D match to TRBD1 (6 bases). Looked up from germline, CDR1 is MNHNY and CDR2 is SVGAGI (reference sequence). The CDR3 length is 15 residues. The chain's CDR3 is CTSSFPGQSYNEQFF. DNA for the CDR3: TGTACCAGCAGTTTTCCAGGACAGAGTTACAATGAGCAGTTCTTC.

As to this clonotype: This sequence may be a read error, since a much larger clone differs from it by one base. The CDR3 DNA reads as TGTGCCAGCAGCTCACGTGCGGGACTAGTGGTCTACGAGCAGTACTTC. Protein: CASSSRAGLVVYEQYF. The rearrangement joins TRBV13 to TRBJ2-7; TRBD2 matches 8 bases. CDR1 and CDR2 (germline): PRHDT, FYEKMQ (reference sequence). V lost 4 bases and J lost 3; bases outside the gene matches: 11. The CDR3 is 16 amino acids.

In regard to this clonotype: One end of the junction is discordant with germline, which a read error may explain. The chain recombines TRBV29-1 with TRBJ2-7; perhaps D is TRBD1 or TRBD2 (6 bases each). The CDR3 is 13 residues long. Germline V gene sequence: CDR1 SQVTM, CDR2 ANQGSEA. The CDR3 coding sequence is TGCAGGGTGATCAAGGGGGGAGAGTACGAGCAGTATTTC. Its protein is CRVIKGGEYEQYF.

As to this clonotype: Its ends do not fully match the called genes, so a read error is possible. This chain joins TRBV7-9 and TRBJ2-1; the match to TRBD1 covers 11 bases. The CDR3 has 16 residues. CDR1 and CDR2 from the germline V gene are SEHNR and FQNEAQ (reference sequence). The CDR3 loop reads CAISLMPGQGDNVQFF. The CDR3 DNA reads as TGTGCCATCAGCCTGATGCCGGGACAGGGGGACAATGTGCAGTTCTTC.

For this clonotype: At one of its ends the junction is not consistent with the germline gene, which may arise from a read error. The chain is built from TRBV6-5 and TRBJ2-3; 8 bases are a match to TRBD2. The CDR3 covers 18 residues. Germline V gene data show CDR1 as MNHEY and CDR2 as SVGAGI. Written as DNA, the CDR3 is TGTGCCAGCTGTTACACGACTAGCGCAGCTACTAGCACAGATACGCACTATTTT. Translation gives CASCYTTSAATSTDTHYF.